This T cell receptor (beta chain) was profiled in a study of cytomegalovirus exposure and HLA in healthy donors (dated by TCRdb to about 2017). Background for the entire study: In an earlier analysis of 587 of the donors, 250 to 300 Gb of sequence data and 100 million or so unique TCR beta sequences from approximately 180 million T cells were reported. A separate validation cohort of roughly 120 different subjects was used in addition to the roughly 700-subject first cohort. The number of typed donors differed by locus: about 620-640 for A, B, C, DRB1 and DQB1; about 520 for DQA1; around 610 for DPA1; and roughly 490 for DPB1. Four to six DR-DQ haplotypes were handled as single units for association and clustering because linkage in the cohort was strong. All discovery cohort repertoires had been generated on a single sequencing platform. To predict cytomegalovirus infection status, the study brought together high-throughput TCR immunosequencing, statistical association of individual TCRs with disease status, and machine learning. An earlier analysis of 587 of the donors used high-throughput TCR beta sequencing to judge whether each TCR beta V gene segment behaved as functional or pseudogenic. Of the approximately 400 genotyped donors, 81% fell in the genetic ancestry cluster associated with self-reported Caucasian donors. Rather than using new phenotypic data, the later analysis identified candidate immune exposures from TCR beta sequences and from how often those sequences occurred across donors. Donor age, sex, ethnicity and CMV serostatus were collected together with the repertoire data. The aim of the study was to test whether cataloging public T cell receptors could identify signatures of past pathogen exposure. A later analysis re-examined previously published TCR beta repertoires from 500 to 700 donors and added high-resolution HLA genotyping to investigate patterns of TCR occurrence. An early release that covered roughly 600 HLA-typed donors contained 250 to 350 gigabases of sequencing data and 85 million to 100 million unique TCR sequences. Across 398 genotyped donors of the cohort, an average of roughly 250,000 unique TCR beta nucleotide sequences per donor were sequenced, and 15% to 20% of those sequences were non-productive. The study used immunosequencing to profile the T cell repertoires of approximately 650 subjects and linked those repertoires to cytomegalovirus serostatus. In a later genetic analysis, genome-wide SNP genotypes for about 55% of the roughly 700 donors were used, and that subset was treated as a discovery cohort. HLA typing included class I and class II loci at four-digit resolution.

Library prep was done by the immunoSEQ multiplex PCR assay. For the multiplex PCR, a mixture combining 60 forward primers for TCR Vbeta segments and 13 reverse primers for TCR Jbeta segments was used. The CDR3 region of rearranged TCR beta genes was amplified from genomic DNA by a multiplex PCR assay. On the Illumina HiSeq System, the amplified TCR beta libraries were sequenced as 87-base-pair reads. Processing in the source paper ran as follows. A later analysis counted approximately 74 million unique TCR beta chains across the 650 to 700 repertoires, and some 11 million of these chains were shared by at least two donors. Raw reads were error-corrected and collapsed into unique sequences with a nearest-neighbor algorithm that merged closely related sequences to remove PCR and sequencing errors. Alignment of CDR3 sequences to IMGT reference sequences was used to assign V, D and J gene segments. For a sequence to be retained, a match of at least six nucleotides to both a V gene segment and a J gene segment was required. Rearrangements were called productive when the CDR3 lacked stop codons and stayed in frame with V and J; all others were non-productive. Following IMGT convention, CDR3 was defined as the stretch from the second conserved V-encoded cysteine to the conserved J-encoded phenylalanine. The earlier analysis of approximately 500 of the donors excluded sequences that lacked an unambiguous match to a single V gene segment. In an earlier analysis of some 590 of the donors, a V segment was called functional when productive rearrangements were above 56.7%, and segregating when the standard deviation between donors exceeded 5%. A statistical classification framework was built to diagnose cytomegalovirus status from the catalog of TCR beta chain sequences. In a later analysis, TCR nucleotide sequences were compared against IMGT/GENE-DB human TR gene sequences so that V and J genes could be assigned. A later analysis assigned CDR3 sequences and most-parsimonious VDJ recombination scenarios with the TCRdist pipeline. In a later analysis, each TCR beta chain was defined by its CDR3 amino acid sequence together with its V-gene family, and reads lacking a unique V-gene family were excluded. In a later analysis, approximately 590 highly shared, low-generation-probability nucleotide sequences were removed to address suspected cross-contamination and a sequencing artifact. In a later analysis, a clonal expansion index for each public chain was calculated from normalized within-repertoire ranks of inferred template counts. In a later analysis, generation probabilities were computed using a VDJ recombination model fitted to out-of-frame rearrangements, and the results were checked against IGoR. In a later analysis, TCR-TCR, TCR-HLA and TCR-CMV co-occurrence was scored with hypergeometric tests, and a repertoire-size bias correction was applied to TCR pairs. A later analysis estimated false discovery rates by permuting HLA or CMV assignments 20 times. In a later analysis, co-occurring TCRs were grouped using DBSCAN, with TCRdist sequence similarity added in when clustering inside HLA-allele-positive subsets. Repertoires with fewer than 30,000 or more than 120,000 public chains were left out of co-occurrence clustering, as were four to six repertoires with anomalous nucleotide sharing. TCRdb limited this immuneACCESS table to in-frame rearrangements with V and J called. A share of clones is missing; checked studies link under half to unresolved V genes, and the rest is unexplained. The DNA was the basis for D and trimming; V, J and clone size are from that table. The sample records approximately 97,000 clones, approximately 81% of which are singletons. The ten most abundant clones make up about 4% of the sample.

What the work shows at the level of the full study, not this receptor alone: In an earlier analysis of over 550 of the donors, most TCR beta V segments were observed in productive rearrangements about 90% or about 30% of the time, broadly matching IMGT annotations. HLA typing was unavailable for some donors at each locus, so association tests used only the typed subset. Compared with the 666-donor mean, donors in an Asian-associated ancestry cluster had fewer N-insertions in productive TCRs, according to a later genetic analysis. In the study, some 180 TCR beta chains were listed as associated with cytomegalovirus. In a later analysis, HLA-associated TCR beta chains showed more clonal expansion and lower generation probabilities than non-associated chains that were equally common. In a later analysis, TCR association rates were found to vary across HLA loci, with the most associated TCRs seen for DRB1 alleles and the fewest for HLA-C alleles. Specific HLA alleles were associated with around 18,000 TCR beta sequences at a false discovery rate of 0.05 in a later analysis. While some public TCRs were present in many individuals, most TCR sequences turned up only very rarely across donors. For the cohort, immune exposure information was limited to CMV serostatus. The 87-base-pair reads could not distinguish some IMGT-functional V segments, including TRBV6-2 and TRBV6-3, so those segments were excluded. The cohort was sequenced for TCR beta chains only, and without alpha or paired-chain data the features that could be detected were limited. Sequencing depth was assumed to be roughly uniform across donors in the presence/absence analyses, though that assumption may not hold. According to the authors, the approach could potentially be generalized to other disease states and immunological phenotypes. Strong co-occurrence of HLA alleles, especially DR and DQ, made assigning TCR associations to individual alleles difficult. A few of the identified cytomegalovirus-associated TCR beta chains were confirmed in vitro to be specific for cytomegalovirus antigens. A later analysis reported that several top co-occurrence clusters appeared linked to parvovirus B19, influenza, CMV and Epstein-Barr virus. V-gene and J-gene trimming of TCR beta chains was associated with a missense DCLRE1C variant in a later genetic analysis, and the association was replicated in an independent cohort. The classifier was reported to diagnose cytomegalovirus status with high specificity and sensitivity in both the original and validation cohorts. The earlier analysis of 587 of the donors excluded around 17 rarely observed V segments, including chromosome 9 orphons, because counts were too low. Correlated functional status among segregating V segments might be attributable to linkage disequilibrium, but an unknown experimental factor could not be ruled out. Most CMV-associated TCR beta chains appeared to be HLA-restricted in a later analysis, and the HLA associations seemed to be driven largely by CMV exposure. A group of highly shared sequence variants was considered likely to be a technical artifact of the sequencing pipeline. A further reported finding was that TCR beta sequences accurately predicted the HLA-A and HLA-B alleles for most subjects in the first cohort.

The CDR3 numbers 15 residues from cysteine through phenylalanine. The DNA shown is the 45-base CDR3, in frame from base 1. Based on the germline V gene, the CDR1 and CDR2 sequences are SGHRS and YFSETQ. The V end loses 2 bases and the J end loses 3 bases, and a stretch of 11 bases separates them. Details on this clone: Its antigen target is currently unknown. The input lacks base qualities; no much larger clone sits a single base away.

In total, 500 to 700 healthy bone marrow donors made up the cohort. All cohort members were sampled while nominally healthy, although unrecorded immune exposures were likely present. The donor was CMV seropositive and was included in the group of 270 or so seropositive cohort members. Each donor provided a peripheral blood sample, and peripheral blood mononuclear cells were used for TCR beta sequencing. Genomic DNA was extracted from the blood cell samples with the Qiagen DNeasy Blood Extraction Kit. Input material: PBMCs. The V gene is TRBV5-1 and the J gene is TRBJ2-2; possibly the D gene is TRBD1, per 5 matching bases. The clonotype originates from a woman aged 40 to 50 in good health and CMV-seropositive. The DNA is TGCGCCAGCAGCTTTGGGGCGACGGACACCGGGGAGCTGTTTTTT. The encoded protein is CASSFGATDTGELFF.